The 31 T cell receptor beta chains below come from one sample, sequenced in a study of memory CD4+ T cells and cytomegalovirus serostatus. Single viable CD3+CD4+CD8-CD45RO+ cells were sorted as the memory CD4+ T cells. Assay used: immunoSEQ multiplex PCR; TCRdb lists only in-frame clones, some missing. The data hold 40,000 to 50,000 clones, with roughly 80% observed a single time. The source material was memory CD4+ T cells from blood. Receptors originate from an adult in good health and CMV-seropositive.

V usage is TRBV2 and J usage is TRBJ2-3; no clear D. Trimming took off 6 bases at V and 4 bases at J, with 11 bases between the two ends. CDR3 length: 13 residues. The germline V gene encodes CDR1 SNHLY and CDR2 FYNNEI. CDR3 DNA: TGTGCCAGCAGCGGAGCTTTTTCAGATACGCAGTATTTT. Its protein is CASSGAFSDTQYF.

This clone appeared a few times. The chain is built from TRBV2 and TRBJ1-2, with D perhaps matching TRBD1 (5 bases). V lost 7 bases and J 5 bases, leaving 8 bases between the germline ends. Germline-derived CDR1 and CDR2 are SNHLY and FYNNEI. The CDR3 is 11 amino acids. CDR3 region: CASTDRYGYTF. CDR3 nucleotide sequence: TGTGCCAGCACCGACAGATATGGCTACACCTTC.

As DNA, the CDR3 is TGTGCCAGCAGCTTAGACCCTGCGTCCGCTAATGAAAAACTGTTTTTT. It is translated as CASSLDPASANEKLFF. The chain is built from TRBV7-2 and TRBJ1-4; no definite D call. V lost 1 base and J lost 3, with 12 bases in between. The CDR3 extends over 16 amino acids. Germline CDR1 reads SGHTA; CDR2 reads FQGNSA.

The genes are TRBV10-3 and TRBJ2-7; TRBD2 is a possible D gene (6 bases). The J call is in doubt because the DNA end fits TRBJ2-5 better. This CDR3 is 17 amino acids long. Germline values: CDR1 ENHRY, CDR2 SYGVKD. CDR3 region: CAISESTGTGTLETQYF. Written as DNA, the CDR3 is TGTGCCATCAGTGAGTCGACCGGGACTGGGACCTTAGAGACCCAGTACTTC.

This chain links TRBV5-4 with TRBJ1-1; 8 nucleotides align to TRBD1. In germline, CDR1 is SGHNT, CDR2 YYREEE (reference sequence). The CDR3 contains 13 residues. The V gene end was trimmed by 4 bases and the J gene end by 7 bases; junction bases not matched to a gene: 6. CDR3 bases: TGTGCCAGCAGCACAGACAGGGGCAGTGAAGCTTTCTTT. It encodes CASSTDRGSEAFF.

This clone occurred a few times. CDR3 residues: CASSIQGMGNSPLHF. Here the CDR3 DNA reads TGTGCCAGCAGTATACAGGGGATGGGTAATTCACCCCTCCACTTT. The chain combines TRBV11-2 with TRBJ1-6; 7 bases match TRBD1. V shed 6 bases, J shed 6 bases, and the junction held 8 bases outside the gene matches. The CDR3 is 15 amino acids. Germline assignment: CDR1 SGHAT and CDR2 FQNNGV.

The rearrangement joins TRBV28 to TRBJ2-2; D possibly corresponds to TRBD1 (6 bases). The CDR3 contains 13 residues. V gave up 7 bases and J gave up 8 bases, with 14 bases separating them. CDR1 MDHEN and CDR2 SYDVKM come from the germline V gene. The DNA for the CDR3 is TGTGCCAGCACCTGGGACATTTTTGGGGAGCTGTTTTTT. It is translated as CASTWDIFGELFF.

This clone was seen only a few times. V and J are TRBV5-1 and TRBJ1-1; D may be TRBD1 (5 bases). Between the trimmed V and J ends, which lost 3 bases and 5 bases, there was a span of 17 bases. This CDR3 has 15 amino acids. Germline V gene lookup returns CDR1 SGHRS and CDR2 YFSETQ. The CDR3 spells CASSSGPGSGTEAFF. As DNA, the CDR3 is TGCGCCAGCAGCTCGGGTCCAGGGTCGGGGACTGAAGCTTTCTTT.

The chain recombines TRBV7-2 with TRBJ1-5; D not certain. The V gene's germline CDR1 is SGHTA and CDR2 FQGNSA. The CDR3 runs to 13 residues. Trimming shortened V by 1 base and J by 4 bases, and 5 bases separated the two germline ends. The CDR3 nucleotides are TGTGCCAGCAGCTTAGACCTTAATCAGCCCCAGCATTTT. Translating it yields CASSLDLNQPQHF.

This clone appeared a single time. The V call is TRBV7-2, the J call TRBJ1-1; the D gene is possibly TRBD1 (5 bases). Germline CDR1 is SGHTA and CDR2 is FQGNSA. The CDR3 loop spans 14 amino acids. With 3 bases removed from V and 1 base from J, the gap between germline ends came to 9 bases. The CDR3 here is CASSFIGQNTEAFF. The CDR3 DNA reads TGTGCCAGCAGCTTCATCGGACAGAACACTGAAGCTTTCTTT.

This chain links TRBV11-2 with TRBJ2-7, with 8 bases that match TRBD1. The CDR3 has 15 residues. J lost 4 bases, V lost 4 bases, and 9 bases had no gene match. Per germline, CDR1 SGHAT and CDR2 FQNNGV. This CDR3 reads CASSSWTGRKYEQYF. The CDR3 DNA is TGTGCCAGCAGCTCCTGGACAGGGAGGAAGTACGAGCAGTACTTC.

DNA for the CDR3: TGTGCCATCAGTGATGAGGGACCTGAGCAGTTCTTC. Protein product: CAISDEGPEQFF. The rearrangement uses TRBV10-3 and TRBJ2-1; either TRBD1 or TRBD2 may fit D (5 bases each). Deletions cut 3 bases from V and 9 bases from J, with 9 bases between. Germline CDR1 is ENHRY and CDR2 is SYGVKD. The CDR3 runs to 12 residues.

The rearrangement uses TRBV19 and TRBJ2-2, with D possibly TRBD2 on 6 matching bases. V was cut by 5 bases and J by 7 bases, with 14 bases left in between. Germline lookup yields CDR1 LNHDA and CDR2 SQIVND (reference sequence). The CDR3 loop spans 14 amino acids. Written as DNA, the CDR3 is TGTGCCAGTAGTGGGGGGTTCGACGTCGGGGAGCTGTTTTTT. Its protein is CASSGGFDVGELFF.

CDR3 loop: CASSLAGGIETQYF. The CDR3 DNA reads as TGTGCCAGCAGCTTGGCCGGGGGAATCGAGACCCAGTACTTC. The chain links TRBV5-4 to TRBJ2-5, with D maybe TRBD2 (6 bases). CDR3 size: 14 residues. The germline CDR1 and CDR2 sequences are SGHNT and YYREEE (reference sequence). Trimming cost V 0 bases and J 5 bases, with 11 bases left between them. The whole variable domain, filled in from reference TRBV5-4 and TRBJ2-5, reads ETGVTQSPTHLIKTRGQQVTLRCSSQSGHNTVSWYQQALGQGPQFIFQYYREEENGRGNFPPRFSGLQFPNYSSELNVNALELDDSALYLCASSLAGGIETQYFGPGTRLLVL.

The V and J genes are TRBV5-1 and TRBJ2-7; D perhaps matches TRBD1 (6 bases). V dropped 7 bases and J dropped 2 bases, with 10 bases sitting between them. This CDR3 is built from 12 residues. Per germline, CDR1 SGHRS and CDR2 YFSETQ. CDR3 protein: CASRDTPYEQYF. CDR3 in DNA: TGCGCCAGCCGGGACACTCCCTACGAGCAGTACTTC.

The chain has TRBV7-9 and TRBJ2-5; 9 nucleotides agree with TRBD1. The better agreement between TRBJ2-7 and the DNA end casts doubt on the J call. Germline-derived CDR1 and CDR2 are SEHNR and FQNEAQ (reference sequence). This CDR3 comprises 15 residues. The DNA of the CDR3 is TGTGCCAGCAGCTTAGCGGGACAGGGAAGCCACGAGCAGTACTTC. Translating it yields CASSLAGQGSHEQYF.

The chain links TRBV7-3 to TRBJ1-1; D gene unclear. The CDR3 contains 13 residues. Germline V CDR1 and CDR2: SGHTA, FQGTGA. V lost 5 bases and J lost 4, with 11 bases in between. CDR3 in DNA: TGTGCCAGCAGCAATCCCGGAGGCACTGAAGCTTTCTTT. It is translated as CASSNPGGTEAFF.

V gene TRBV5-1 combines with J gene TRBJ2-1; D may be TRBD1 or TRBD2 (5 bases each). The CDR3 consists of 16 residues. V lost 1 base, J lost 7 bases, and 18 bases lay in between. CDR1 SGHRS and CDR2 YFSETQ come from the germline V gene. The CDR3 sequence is CASSLTPPRDGNEQFF. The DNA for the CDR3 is TGCGCCAGCAGCTTGACCCCCCCAAGGGACGGGAATGAGCAGTTCTTC.

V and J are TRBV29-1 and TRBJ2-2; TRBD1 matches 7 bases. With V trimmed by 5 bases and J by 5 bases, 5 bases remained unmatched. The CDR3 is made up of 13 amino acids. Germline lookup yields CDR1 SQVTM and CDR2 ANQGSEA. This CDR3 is CSVNGQATGELFF. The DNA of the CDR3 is TGCAGCGTTAATGGACAGGCTACCGGGGAGCTGTTTTTT.

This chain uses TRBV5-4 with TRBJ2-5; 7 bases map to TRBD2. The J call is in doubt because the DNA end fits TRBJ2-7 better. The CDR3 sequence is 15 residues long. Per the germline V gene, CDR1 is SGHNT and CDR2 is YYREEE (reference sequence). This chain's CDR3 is CASSLEAGETYEQYF. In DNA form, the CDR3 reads TGTGCCAGCAGCTTGGAGGCGGGGGAAACCTACGAGCAGTACTTC.

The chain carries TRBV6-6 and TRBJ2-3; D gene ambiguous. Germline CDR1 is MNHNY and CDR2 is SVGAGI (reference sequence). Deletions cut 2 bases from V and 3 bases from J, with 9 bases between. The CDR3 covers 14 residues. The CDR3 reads CASSYPTATDTQYF. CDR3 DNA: TGTGCCAGCAGTTACCCGACGGCTACAGATACGCAGTATTTT.

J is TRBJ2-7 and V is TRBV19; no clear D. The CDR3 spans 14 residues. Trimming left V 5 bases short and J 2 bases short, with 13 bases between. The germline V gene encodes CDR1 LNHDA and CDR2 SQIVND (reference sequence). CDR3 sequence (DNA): TGTGCCAGTAGTTCCCAACCAGGTGCCTACGAGCAGTACTTC. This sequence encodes CASSSQPGAYEQYF.

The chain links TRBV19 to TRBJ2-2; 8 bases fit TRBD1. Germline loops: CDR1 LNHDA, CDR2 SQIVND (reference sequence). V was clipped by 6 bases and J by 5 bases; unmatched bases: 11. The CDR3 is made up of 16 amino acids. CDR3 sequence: CASSPLPGTGTGELFF. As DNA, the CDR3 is TGTGCCAGTAGCCCCCTGCCGGGGACAGGAACCGGGGAGCTGTTTTTT.

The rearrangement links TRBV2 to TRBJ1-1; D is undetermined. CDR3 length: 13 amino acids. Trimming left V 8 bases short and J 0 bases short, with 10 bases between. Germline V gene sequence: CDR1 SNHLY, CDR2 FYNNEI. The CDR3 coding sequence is TGTGCCAGCGCTGGGGAAATGAACACTGAAGCTTTCTTT. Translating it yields CASAGEMNTEAFF.

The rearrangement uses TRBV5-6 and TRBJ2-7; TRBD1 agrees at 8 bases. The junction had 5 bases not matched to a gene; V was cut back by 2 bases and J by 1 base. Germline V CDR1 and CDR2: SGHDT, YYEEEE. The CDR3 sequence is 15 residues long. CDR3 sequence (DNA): TGTGCCAGCAGCTTCGGGACAGGTTATTCCTACGAGCAGTACTTC. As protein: CASSFGTGYSYEQYF.

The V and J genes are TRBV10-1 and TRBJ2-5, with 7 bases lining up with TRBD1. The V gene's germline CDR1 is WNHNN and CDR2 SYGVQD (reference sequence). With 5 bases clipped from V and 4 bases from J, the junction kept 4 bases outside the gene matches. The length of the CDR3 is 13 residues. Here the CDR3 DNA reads TGCGCCAGCAGTAGAGACAGGGTAGAGACCCAGTACTTC. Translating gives CASSRDRVETQYF.

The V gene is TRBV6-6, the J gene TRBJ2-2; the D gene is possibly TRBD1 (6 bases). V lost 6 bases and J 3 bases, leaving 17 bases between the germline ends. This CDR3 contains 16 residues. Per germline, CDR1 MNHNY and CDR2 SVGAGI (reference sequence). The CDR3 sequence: CASRTTGKGDTGELFF. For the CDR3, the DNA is TGTGCCAGCAGGACTACAGGGAAAGGCGACACCGGGGAGCTGTTTTTT.

The CDR3 coding sequence is TGTGCCAGCAGCCGCGGACAGGAGCCCTACGAGCAGTACTTC. Its translation: CASSRGQEPYEQYF. The V gene is TRBV5-4, the J gene TRBJ2-7; 7 nucleotides align to TRBD1. J gave up 2 bases and V 4 bases, and 6 bases lay outside the gene matches. There are 14 residues in the CDR3. Germline lookup yields CDR1 SGHNT and CDR2 YYREEE (reference sequence). Full variable domain (outside the CDR3, taken from reference TRBV5-4 and TRBJ2-7): ETGVTQSPTHLIKTRGQQVTLRCSSQSGHNTVSWYQQALGQGPQFIFQYYREEENGRGNFPPRFSGLQFPNYSSELNVNALELDDSALYLCASSRGQEPYEQYFGPGTRLTVT.

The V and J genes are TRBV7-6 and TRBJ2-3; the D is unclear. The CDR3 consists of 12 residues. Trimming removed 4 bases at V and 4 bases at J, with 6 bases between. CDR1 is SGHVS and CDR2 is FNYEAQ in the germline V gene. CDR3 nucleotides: TGTGCCAGCAGCTCTACGTCAGATACGCAGTATTTT. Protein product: CASSSTSDTQYF.

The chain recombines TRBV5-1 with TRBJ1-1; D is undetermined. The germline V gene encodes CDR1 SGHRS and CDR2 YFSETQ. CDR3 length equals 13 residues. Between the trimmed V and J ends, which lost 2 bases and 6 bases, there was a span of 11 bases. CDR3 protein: CASSFGQDAEAFF. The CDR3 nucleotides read TGCGCCAGCAGCTTCGGGCAGGACGCTGAAGCTTTCTTT.

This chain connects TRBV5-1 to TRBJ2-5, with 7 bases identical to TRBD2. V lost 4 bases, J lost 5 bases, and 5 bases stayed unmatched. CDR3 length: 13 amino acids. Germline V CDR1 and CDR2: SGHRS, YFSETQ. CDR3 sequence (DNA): TGCGCCAGCAGCCCCTGGGGGGGGGAGACCCAGTACTTC. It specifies CASSPWGGETQYF.